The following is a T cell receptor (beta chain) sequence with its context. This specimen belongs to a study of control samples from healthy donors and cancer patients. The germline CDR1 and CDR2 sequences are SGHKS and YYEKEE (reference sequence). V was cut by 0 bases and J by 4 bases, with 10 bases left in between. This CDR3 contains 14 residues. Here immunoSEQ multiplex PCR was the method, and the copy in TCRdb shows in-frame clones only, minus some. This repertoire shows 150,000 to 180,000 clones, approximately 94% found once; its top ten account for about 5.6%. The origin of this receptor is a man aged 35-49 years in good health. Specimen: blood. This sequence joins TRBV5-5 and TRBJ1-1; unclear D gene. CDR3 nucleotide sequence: TGTGCCAGCAGCTTGGTTGGGGTAGGCACTGAAGCTTTCTTT. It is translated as CASSLVGVGTEAFF.